Listed below are T cell receptor beta chains from one sample, sequenced in a study of cytomegalovirus exposure and HLA in healthy donors. The method was immunoSEQ multiplex PCR; TCRdb's version includes in-frame clones alone and lacks a portion of them. In the table there are about 73,000 clones, 67% of which are singletons. Sequencing was carried out using PBMCs. Receptors were obtained from a woman between 45 and 60 years old in good health and CMV-seropositive. Both conserved end residues are part of each CDR3. The order of the fields is CDR3 protein, CDR3 DNA, V gene, D gene, J gene, clone size. D genes are given only for firm matches. Not every row has a clone size; where given, it reads once, few, many or a size class.

CASSYGGGTDTQYF,TGTGCCAGCAGTTACGGCGGGGGAACAGATACGCAGTATTTT,TRBV6-6,TRBD2,TRBJ2-3,-
CASSRRDSQINTVNTEAFF,TGCGCCAGCAGCCGTAGGGACAGTCAAATTAACACCGTTAACACTGAAGCTTTCTTT,TRBV5-1,TRBD1,TRBJ1-1,-
CASRATVGRGYEKLFF,TGTGCCAGTAGAGCCACCGTCGGCAGGGGATATGAAAAACTGTTTTTT,TRBV19,-,TRBJ1-4,-
CASSLQGADGYTF,TGTGCCAGCTCTCTTCAGGGGGCTGATGGCTACACCTTC,TRBV19,TRBD1,TRBJ1-2,-
CASSRQGDTEAFF,TGTGCCAGCAGCCGACAGGGTGACACTGAAGCTTTCTTT,TRBV7-9,TRBD1,TRBJ1-1,-
CASSFDRERGYTF,TGTGCCAGCAGCTTTGACAGGGAGCGTGGCTACACCTTC,TRBV5-4,TRBD1,TRBJ1-2,few
CASSQGRGAGNTGELFF,TGTGCCAGCAGCCAGGGCCGAGGAGCTGGTAACACCGGGGAGCTGTTTTTT,TRBV13,-,TRBJ2-2,once
CASSLERMRTQYF,TGTGCCAGCAGCTTAGAGAGGATGCGGACCCAGTACTTC,TRBV11-2,-,TRBJ2-5,once
CASSEDPGRGGGEAFF,TGTGCCAGCAGTGAAGACCCGGGACGGGGGGGCGGTGAAGCTTTCTTT,TRBV6-1,-,TRBJ1-1,-
CASSSNRGNSPLHF,TGTGCCAGCAGTTCAAACAGGGGTAATTCACCCCTCCACTTT,TRBV6-5,TRBD1,TRBJ1-6,-